The rows below give T cell receptor beta chains drawn from one sample of a study of radiotherapy plus CTLA-4 blockade in lung cancer. Here immunoSEQ multiplex PCR was the method, and the copy in TCRdb shows in-frame clones only, minus some. The table has about 80,000 clones, around 81% seen once. The sample was peripheral blood, taken from a patient treated with radiotherapy plus ipilimumab. Receptors were obtained from a human donor with non-small cell lung cancer whose response to radiotherapy plus ipilimumab could not be evaluated. Some clones in this sample may be carry-over from other donors' samples. CDR3s include the opening cysteine and the closing phenylalanine or tryptophan. The D gene is left open where the match is weak. The size entry is marked missing in some rows and otherwise reads once, few, many or a size class.

TRBD1	once	TRBJ1-1	TRBV11-2	TGTGCCAGCAGCGCCTACAGGGGGAGGACTGAAGCTTTCTTT	CASSAYRGRTEAFF
TRBD2	.	TRBJ2-5	TRBV27	TGTGCCAGCAGTTTATCGGGGGGGGGATCGAAGACCCAGTACTTC	CASSLSGGGSKTQYF
.	.	TRBJ1-1	TRBV6-5	TGTGCCAGCAGTCTTGACAGAGCGAACACTGAAGCTTTCTTT	CASSLDRANTEAFF
TRBD2	.	TRBJ2-6	TRBV4-1	TGCGCCAGCAGCCAAAGAGGGAGCGGGGGGGCGGGATCTGGGGCCAACGTCCTGACTTTC	CASSQRGSGGAGSGANVLTF
.	.	TRBJ2-7	TRBV5-4	TGTGCCAGCAGCCCGAGACAGGCCCCCTACGAGCAGTACTTC	CASSPRQAPYEQYF
.	.	TRBJ1-2	TRBV6-4	TGTGCCAGCAGTGCACAGGGCTATGGCTACACCTTC	CASSAQGYGYTF
TRBD1	.	TRBJ2-2	TRBV6-4	TGTGCCAGCAGTGAGGACAGGATTACCGGGGAGCTGTTTTTT	CASSEDRITGELFF
TRBD1	once	TRBJ2-7	TRBV7-2	TGTGCCAGCAGCTTATCCCCGGTGACAGGGGGCTACGAGCAGTACTTC	CASSLSPVTGGYEQYF
.	.	TRBJ1-2	TRBV20-1	TGCAGTGCTAGAGATTTGGAGGGCTACACCTTC	CSARDLEGYTF
.	once	TRBJ2-2	TRBV7-2	TGTGCCAGCAGCGGTCAGGGAGGAAACGGGGAGCTGTTTTTT	CASSGQGGNGELFF
.	once	TRBJ2-5	TRBV21-1	TGTGCCAGCAGCAAGGAGAGGGTAGCTGACCCTGGGGAGACCCAGTACTTC	CASSKERVADPGETQYF
.	.	TRBJ1-1	TRBV4-2	TGTGCCAGCAGCCAAGAGCCAGGACTGATGAACACTGAAGCTTTCTTT	CASSQEPGLMNTEAFF
TRBD1	.	TRBJ1-6	TRBV5-1	TGCGCCAGCAGCACAGGGACAGGGGGGTCGAGTTCACCCCTCCACTTT	CASSTGTGGSSSPLHF
.	.	TRBJ2-1	TRBV20-1	TGCAGTGCTAGAGTCGGGAATGAGCAGTTCTTC	CSARVGNEQFF
TRBD2	.	TRBJ2-7	TRBV5-1	TGCGCCAGCAGCTTGGGACTAGCGGGGGACTACGAGCAGTACTTC	CASSLGLAGDYEQYF
.	.	TRBJ1-1	TRBV19	TGTGCCAGTAGTATAGCCGCGGGGGGCACTGAAGCTTTCTTT	CASSIAAGGTEAFF
.	.	TRBJ1-5	TRBV15	TGTGCCACCAGTCTATTCGGAGTAGTTAGCAATCAGCCCCAGCATTTT	CATSLFGVVSNQPQHF
.	few	TRBJ2-1	TRBV27	TGTGCCAGCAGTTTTTCTTCGGGACTGGGCGAGTTCTTC	CASSFSSGLGEFF
.	few	TRBJ1-4	TRBV14	TGTGCCAGCAGCCAAGATCTTAGACAACGCCAAGAAAAACTGTTTTTT	CASSQDLRQRQEKLFF
.	few	TRBJ1-4	TRBV29-1	TGCAGCGCAAGGAGGGGAGAGAATGAAAAACTGTTTTTT	CSARRGENEKLFF
.	.	TRBJ1-3	TRBV21-1	TGTGCCAGCAGCAAACGGGGGAAGGTAACTCCGCAAGGAAACACCATATATTTT	CASSKRGKVTPQGNTIYF
TRBD1	.	TRBJ2-7	TRBV5-1	TGCGCCAGCAGCTCCGACAGGGGTAGAACCTCCTACGAGCAGTACTTC	CASSSDRGRTSYEQYF